The clone carrying this T cell receptor beta chain has a count of ten or more. Each CDR3 protein gets one entry after TCRdb re-called the reads with MiXCR. The sample records 300,000 to 450,000 distinct CDR3 sequences, 18% being singletons. There are 18 residues in the CDR3. Losses at the gene ends were 5 bases for V and 5 bases for J; bases not matched to a gene: 16. Looked up from germline, CDR1 is SGHTA and CDR2 is FQGNSA. The data stem from a study of T cell repertoires in cytomegalovirus infection. J is TRBJ2-5 and V is TRBV7-2; 11 bases are a match to TRBD2. The sample taken for sequencing was PBMCs. This receptor was identified in a human donor in good health (CMV status not recorded). Some clones in this sample may be carry-over from other donors' samples. The CDR3 spells CASSISGGAFAAVETQYF. CDR3 bases: TGTGCCAGCAGCATTAGCGGGGGGGCCTTCGCCGCCGTGGAGACCCAGTACTTC.